This TCR beta chain was documented in a study of cytomegalovirus exposure and HLA in healthy donors. Study as a whole: Later analysis reported that the approximately 110 validation repertoires shared the platform of the approximately 670 first-cohort repertoires.

The method was immunoSEQ multiplex PCR; TCRdb's version includes in-frame clones alone and lacks a portion of them. This sample has about 110,000 clones, with about 88% found just once. This CDR3 spans 15 amino acids. Trimming took 0 bases from V and 7 from J, leaving 18 bases between them. CDR1 SQVTM and CDR2 ANQGSEA come from the germline V gene. This clone has just one count. Antigen: not known. Study-wide results and caveats: The tendency of first-cohort TCR clusters to co-occur in the 120 or so validation repertoires was the finding of a later analysis. The majority of TCR sequences were rare, yet some public TCRs appeared in many donors.

Sequencing input: PBMCs. The sequence came from a woman aged 18-29 years in good health and CMV-seronegative. This rearrangement joins TRBV29-1 to TRBJ2-5; D ambiguous. The CDR3 protein is CSVEDVQINLGTQYF. As DNA, the CDR3 is TGCAGCGTTGAAGACGTCCAGATTAACCTAGGGACCCAGTACTTC.